This T cell receptor beta chain was recovered during a study of low-dose radiotherapy and immunotherapy resistance in tumors. Study-wide context: Each patient was administered nivolumab intravenously at 240 mg, which was a flat dose, every two weeks, along with intravenous ipilimumab at 1 mg/kg every six weeks.

Time point in this sample: before trial treatment. Donors were dosed with nivolumab and ipilimumab; they also received aspirin, low-dose cyclophosphamide and low-dose radiotherapy. Trimming left V 2 bases short and J 2 bases short, with 7 bases between. Germline lookup yields CDR1 SGHTA and CDR2 FQGNSA. CDR3 length equals 13 residues. Both TCRalpha and TCRbeta chains were reverse transcribed with V-gene-specific primers. A roughly 22-cycle PCR with a constant-region primer and V-primer adapter amplified TCRs. A single record per CDR3 protein comes from TCRdb applying MiXCR to the reads. The table records 70,000 to 90,000 distinct CDR3 sequences, about a sixth of them present only once. This clonotype was recorded many times.

This receptor was taken from a male donor with prostate cancer. The rearrangement links TRBV7-2 to TRBJ2-7, with unresolved D. Sequenced material: PBMCs, taken before treatment. The CDR3 here is CASSLQQTYEQYF. DNA of the CDR3: TGTGCCAGCAGCTTACAACAAACCTACGAGCAGTACTTC.